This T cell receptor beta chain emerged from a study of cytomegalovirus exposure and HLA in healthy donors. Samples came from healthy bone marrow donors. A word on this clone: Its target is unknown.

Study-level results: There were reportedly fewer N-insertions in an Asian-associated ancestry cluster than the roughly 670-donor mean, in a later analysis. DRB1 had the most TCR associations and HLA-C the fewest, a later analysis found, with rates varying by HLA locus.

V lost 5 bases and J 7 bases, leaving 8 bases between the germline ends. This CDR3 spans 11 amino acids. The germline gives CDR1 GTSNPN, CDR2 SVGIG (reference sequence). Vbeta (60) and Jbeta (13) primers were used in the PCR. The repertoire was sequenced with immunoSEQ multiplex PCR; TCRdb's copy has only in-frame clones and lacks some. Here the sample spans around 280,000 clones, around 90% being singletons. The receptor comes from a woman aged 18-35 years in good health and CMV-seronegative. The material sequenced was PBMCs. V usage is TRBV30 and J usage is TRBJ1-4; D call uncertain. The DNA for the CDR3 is TGTGCCTGGGGCCGTGGTGAAAAACTGTTTTTT. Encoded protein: CAWGRGEKLFF. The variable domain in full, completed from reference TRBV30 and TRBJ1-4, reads SQTIHQWPATLVQPVGSPLSLECTVEGTSNPNLYWYRQAAGRGLQLLFYSVGIGQISSEVPQNLSASRPQDRQFILSSKKLLLSDSGFYLCAWGRGEKLFFGSGTQLSVL.